In its sample, the clone carrying this T cell receptor (beta chain) was seen a few times. Extracted RNA was reverse transcribed, and the resulting cDNA served as sequencing template. Data came from immunoSEQ multiplex PCR; TCRdb stores just in-frame clones and leaves some out. The sample holds around 120,000 clones, around 58% seen once. Treatment indicated: oral pan-JAK inhibitor, 5-10 mg twice daily. The germline V and J ends were trimmed by 4 bases and 0 bases, with 6 bases remaining between them. Germline lookup yields CDR1 GTSNPN and CDR2 SVGIG (reference sequence). The CDR3 runs to 12 residues. The data belong to a study of CD8+ T cells in alopecia areata.

The clonotype was recovered from a human donor with alopecia areata. Source: CD8+ T cells sorted from blood, taken at week 4, from a patient treated with tofacitinib. The genes are TRBV30 and TRBJ1-1; D uncertain. The CDR3 DNA is TGTGCCTGGACTTACATGAACACTGAAGCTTTCTTT. Its translation: CAWTYMNTEAFF.